One sample yielded the 23 T cell receptor beta chains listed below, sequenced in a study of blood T cell repertoires in COVID-19. TCRdb's table, derived via immunoSEQ multiplex PCR, lists solely in-frame clones and lacks some. Of some 70,000 clones in the sample, roughly 87% are singletons; the top ten hold under 0.6%. Sequenced: peripheral blood. The receptor source for this set is a man aged 50 to 60 with COVID-19, enrolled during active disease.

V usage is TRBV19 and J usage is TRBJ2-4, with 12 nucleotides matching TRBD1. The CDR3 has 19 amino acids. V was pared by 3 bases and J by 0 bases, with 9 bases of the junction left unmatched. Per the germline V gene, CDR1 is LNHDA and CDR2 is SQIVND (reference sequence). CDR3 DNA: TGTGCCAGTAGTATGCCGGGACAGGGGGCTTATATAGCCAAAAACATTCAGTACTTC. Protein sequence: CASSMPGQGAYIAKNIQYF.

The chain has TRBV27 and TRBJ2-7; 13 nucleotides match TRBD2. In germline, CDR1 is MNHEY, CDR2 SMNVEV (reference sequence). This CDR3 contains 15 residues. V was clipped by 4 bases and J by 5 bases; unmatched bases: 5. CDR3 protein: CASSSRTSGSNEQYF. CDR3 DNA: TGTGCCAGCAGTTCCCGGACTAGCGGGAGTAACGAGCAGTACTTC.

This sequence joins TRBV18 and TRBJ1-1, with D possibly being TRBD1 (5 bases). This CDR3 comprises 13 residues. V lost 5 bases and J 0 bases, leaving 7 bases between the germline ends. Germline lookup yields CDR1 KGHSH and CDR2 LQKENI. CDR3 amino acids: CASSTDMNTEAFF. Written as DNA, the CDR3 is TGTGCCAGCTCAACGGACATGAACACTGAAGCTTTCTTT.

The J gene is TRBJ2-5, the V gene TRBV6-6; D perhaps matches TRBD1 (6 bases). V was clipped by 6 bases and J by 4 bases, with 9 bases between them. The CDR3 has 12 amino acids. CDR1 MNHNY and CDR2 SVGAGI come from the germline V gene (reference sequence). DNA of the CDR3: TGTGCCAGCAGATCCAGGGGAGAGACCCAGTACTTC. Translated, it gives CASRSRGETQYF.

The sample holds a few counts of this clone. The chain uses TRBV7-2 and TRBJ1-1; D gene ambiguous. CDR1 and CDR2 (germline): SGHTA, FQGNSA. The CDR3 length is 14 residues. With 1 base removed from V and 6 bases from J, the gap between germline ends came to 12 bases. The CDR3, as DNA: TGTGCCAGCAGCTTAGTTGATACCTTAGCTGAAGCTTTCTTT. This translates into CASSLVDTLAEAFF.

CDR3 sequence (DNA): TGTGCCAGCAGCGTAGGAACAGCAAGTGAAGCTTTCTTT. Its translation: CASSVGTASEAFF. This sequence joins TRBV9 and TRBJ1-1, with D uncertain. V lost 0 bases to trimming and J lost 7 bases, with 10 bases between them. The CDR3 covers 13 residues. Looked up from germline, CDR1 is SGDLS and CDR2 is YYNGEE.

As DNA, the CDR3 is TGTGCCAGCAGCCCGGGACTGCAAAATGAAAAACTGTTTTTT. Its protein is CASSPGLQNEKLFF. The rearrangement joins TRBV11-1 to TRBJ1-4, with D possibly matching TRBD1 (5 bases). The CDR3 runs to 14 residues. Germline V gene lookup returns CDR1 SGHAT and CDR2 FQDESV (reference sequence). V lost 5 bases and J lost 5, with 12 bases in between.

The gene calls are TRBV6-5 and TRBJ2-5, with a possible D match to TRBD1 (6 bases). Germline V gives CDR1 MNHEY, CDR2 SVGAGI. The CDR3 has 14 residues. Trimming cost V 5 bases and J 2 bases, with 12 bases left between them. The CDR3 is CASSIQGVQETQYF. The DNA for the CDR3 is TGTGCCAGCAGTATACAGGGTGTACAAGAGACCCAGTACTTC.

The chain joins TRBV6-5 to TRBJ2-4, with a possible D match to TRBD1 (8 bases). V was shortened by 6 bases and J by 8 bases, with 14 bases between the two germline ends. CDR3 length equals 13 residues. Germline V gives CDR1 MNHEY, CDR2 SVGAGI. The CDR3 bases are TGTGCCAGCAGCCGACAGGGGAGGGACATTCAGTACTTC. Its translation: CASSRQGRDIQYF.

This clone came up once. Mismatch with germline at one junction end may stem from a read error. In nucleotides, the CDR3 is TGCGCCAGCAGCGGGGCCGGACAGGGCCCAATTTCTAACTTC. As protein: CASSGAGQGPISNF. The chain carries TRBV10-1 and TRBJ2-7, with 8 bases matching TRBD1. CDR3 length: 14 amino acids. Germline CDR1 WNHNN, CDR2 SYGVQD (reference sequence).

The chain combines TRBV19 with TRBJ2-2, with D perhaps TRBD2 (5 bases). The germline CDR1 and CDR2 sequences are LNHDA and SQIVND (reference sequence). V shed 5 bases and J shed 1 base, with 8 bases lying between them. CDR3 length: 14 amino acids. The CDR3 is CASSGGGNTGELFF. The CDR3, as DNA: TGTGCCAGTAGTGGAGGAGGGAACACCGGGGAGCTGTTTTTT.

The gene calls are TRBV5-4 and TRBJ1-5; 7 nucleotides agree with TRBD1. V was clipped by 2 bases and J by 3 bases; unmatched bases: 5. This CDR3 is built from 15 residues. Germline CDR1 reads SGHNT; CDR2 reads YYREEE (reference sequence). CDR3 amino acids: CASSFWGQLNQPQHF. The CDR3 nucleotides are TGTGCCAGCAGCTTCTGGGGACAGCTCAATCAGCCCCAGCATTTT. Filled out from reference TRBV5-4 and TRBJ1-5, the complete variable domain reads ETGVTQSPTHLIKTRGQQVTLRCSSQSGHNTVSWYQQALGQGPQFIFQYYREEENGRGNFPPRFSGLQFPNYSSELNVNALELDDSALYLCASSFWGQLNQPQHFGDGTRLSIL.

The chain links TRBV30 to TRBJ1-2; D is perhaps TRBD1 (5 bases). Germline assignment: CDR1 GTSNPN and CDR2 SVGIG (reference sequence). The CDR3 is 14 residues long. V lost 4 bases and J 8 bases, leaving 20 bases between the germline ends. The CDR3 reads CAWNRDRGSLGYTF. The CDR3 coding sequence is TGTGCCTGGAACCGGGACCGGGGGAGCTTGGGCTACACCTTC.

This chain joins TRBV6-6 and TRBJ1-1, with D possibly matching TRBD1 (5 bases). V was trimmed by 6 bases and J by 0 bases, leaving 17 bases between them. Germline V gene lookup returns CDR1 MNHNY and CDR2 SVGAGI (reference sequence). The CDR3 has 16 residues. The CDR3 reads CASSPGSGHMNTEAFF. In DNA, the CDR3 is TGTGCCAGCAGCCCCGGGAGTGGACACATGAACACTGAAGCTTTCTTT.

The chain couples TRBV6-1 to TRBJ1-6, with D perhaps matching TRBD1 (6 bases). Germline-derived CDR1 and CDR2 are MNHNS and SASEGT. This CDR3 comprises 17 residues. V lost 1 base, J lost 3 bases, and 13 bases lay in between. This CDR3 is CASSEGRQVFYNSPLHF. CDR3 coding DNA: TGTGCCAGCAGTGAAGGGAGACAGGTGTTCTATAATTCACCCCTCCACTTT.

The chain is built from TRBV2 and TRBJ2-4, with D possibly being TRBD2 (5 bases). CDR1 is SNHLY, CDR2 FYNNEI, per germline. Trimming pared 3 bases from V and 8 bases from J, leaving 8 bases between. The CDR3 covers 12 residues. This CDR3 is CASSDRGDIQYF. The CDR3 coding sequence is TGTGCCAGCAGTGATCGGGGAGACATTCAGTACTTC.

This clone has just one count. The genes are TRBV19 and TRBJ1-5, with a possible D match to TRBD1 (6 bases). The germline gives CDR1 LNHDA, CDR2 SQIVND (reference sequence). The CDR3 consists of 16 residues. V was cut by 4 bases and J by 1 base, with 14 bases left in between. The CDR3 sequence: CASSTQTGTSNQPQHF. Here the CDR3 DNA reads TGTGCCAGTAGTACCCAAACAGGGACGAGCAATCAGCCCCAGCATTTT. The full variable domain, completed using reference TRBV19 and TRBJ1-5, is DGGITQSPKYLFRKEGQNVTLSCEQNLNHDAMYWYRQDPGQGLRLIYYSQIVNDFQKGDIAEGYSVSREKKESFPLTVTSAQKNPTAFYLCASSTQTGTSNQPQHFGDGTRLSIL.

This chain uses TRBV6-5 with TRBJ2-7; TRBD2 matches at 9 bases. The CDR3 contains 15 residues. J gave up 6 bases and V 6 bases, and 12 bases lay outside the gene matches. Germline V gene lookup returns CDR1 MNHEY and CDR2 SVGAGI. CDR3 DNA: TGTGCCAGCAGGGAGGCGGGGGGGCTCCAGGCCGAGCAGTACTTC. Translating gives CASREAGGLQAEQYF.

The chain combines TRBV18 with TRBJ2-1; 8 bases agree with TRBD1. This CDR3 is 15 amino acids long. The ends lost 3 bases at V and 4 bases at J; junction bases unmatched: 5. Germline values: CDR1 KGHSH, CDR2 LQKENI. The CDR3 nucleotides are TGTGCCAGCTCACCCAGGACAGGGATGTACAATGAGCAGTTCTTC. It translates to CASSPRTGMYNEQFF.

The chain uses TRBV2 and TRBJ2-3; 10 bases align to TRBD1. Germline V gene lookup returns CDR1 SNHLY and CDR2 FYNNEI. The CDR3 extends over 14 amino acids. The ends lost 3 bases at V and 4 bases at J; junction bases unmatched: 1. For the CDR3, the DNA is TGTGCCAGCAGTGAGGGACAGGGGTCAGATACGCAGTATTTT. This gives the protein CASSEGQGSDTQYF.

The chain links TRBV4-2 to TRBJ2-7, with 7 bases that match TRBD2. The CDR3 contains 16 residues. V trimming: 1 base; J trimming: 2 bases; junction bases outside the gene matches: 8. Germline V gene data show CDR1 as LGHNA and CDR2 as YNFKEQ. CDR3 sequence reads: CASSQVGGEGTYEQYF. The CDR3 DNA reads TGTGCCAGCAGCCAAGTTGGCGGGGAGGGGACCTACGAGCAGTACTTC.

The V gene is TRBV5-1, the J gene TRBJ2-3; perhaps TRBD2 as D (6 bases). V was shortened by 5 bases and J by 4 bases, with 23 bases between the two germline ends. This CDR3 has 17 amino acids. Germline V gene data show CDR1 as SGHRS and CDR2 as YFSETQ. The CDR3 here is CASSLSAPGLPPDTQYF. The CDR3 bases are TGCGCCAGCAGTCTATCCGCTCCGGGACTCCCTCCAGATACGCAGTATTTT. The entire variable domain, with the rest obtained from reference TRBV5-1 and TRBJ2-3, is as follows: KAGVTQTPRYLIKTRGQQVTLSCSPISGHRSVSWYQQTPGQGLQFLFEYFSETQRNKGNFPGRFSGRQFSNSRSEMNVSTLELGDSALYLCASSLSAPGLPPDTQYFGPGTRLTVL.

V and J are TRBV11-2 and TRBJ1-1; D is unresolved. CDR1 is SGHAT, CDR2 FQNNGV, per germline. The V end lost 1 base, the J end lost 1 base, and 4 bases lay between the germline ends. This CDR3 is 13 amino acids long. CDR3 sequence reads: CASSLARNTEAFF. As DNA, the CDR3 is TGTGCCAGCAGCTTAGCCAGGAACACTGAAGCTTTCTTT.